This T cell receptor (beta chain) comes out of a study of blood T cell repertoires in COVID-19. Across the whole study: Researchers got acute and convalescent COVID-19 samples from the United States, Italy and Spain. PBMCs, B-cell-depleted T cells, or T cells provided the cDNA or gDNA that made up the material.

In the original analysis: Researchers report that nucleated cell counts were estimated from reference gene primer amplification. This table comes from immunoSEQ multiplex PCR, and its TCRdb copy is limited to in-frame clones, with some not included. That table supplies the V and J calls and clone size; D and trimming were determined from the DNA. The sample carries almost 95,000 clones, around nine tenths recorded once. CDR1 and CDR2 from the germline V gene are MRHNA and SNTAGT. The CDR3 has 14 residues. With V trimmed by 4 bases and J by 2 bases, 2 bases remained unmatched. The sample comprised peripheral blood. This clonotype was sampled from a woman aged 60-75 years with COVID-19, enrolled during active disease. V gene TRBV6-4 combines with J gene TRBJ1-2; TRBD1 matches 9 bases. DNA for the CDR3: TGTGCCAGCAGTGGAGGACAGGGGAACTATGGCTACACCTTC. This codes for CASSGGQGNYGYTF.